Listed here are 24 T cell receptor beta chains from one sample, sequenced in a study of blood T cells in healthy people across ages. Primers used in a second PCR of about 6 to 11 cycles were a sample-barcoded 5' primer and a J-beta primer mix. TCRdb re-called the 5' RACE reads with MiXCR, one entry per CDR3 protein. The repertoire holds about 1.5 million distinct CDR3 sequences, less than 45% seen once, with more than 4% in the top ten. Material for sequencing was blood. All receptors derive from a woman aged 18-29 years in good health.

The chain has TRBV6-5 and TRBJ1-5, with D maybe TRBD1 (5 bases). Germline V gene data show CDR1 as MNHEY and CDR2 as SVGAGI. CDR3 length: 14 amino acids. V gave up 5 bases and J gave up 9 bases, with 17 bases separating them. CDR3 DNA: TGTGCCAGCAGTGCCGGGACCGGTTTTAGGCCCCAGCATTTT. Translating it yields CASSAGTGFRPQHF.

This chain uses TRBV28 with TRBJ2-7, with TRBD2 identical over 7 bases. The CDR3 is made up of 14 amino acids. V lost 2 bases to trimming and J lost 7 bases; unmatched junction nucleotides: 8. Germline V gives CDR1 MDHEN, CDR2 SYDVKM. The CDR3 is CASSLSGKGWEQYF. DNA for the CDR3: TGTGCCAGCAGTTTAAGCGGGAAGGGTTGGGAGCAGTACTTC.

The V and J genes are TRBV2 and TRBJ2-5; 8 bases line up with TRBD1. This CDR3 region has 15 residues. The V segment lost 0 bases and the J segment 13 bases; nucleotides outside the gene matches: 13. Looked up from germline, CDR1 is SNHLY and CDR2 is FYNNEI. The CDR3 loop is CASSEAPGQGYERYF. CDR3 nucleotides: TGTGCCAGCAGTGAAGCCCCAGGACAGGGTTACGAGCGGTACTTC.

The chain has TRBV12-3 or TRBV12-4 and TRBJ2-7; D is ambiguous. The V and J ends lost 6 bases and 10 bases respectively, with 19 bases between them. The CDR3 is 13 residues long. Here the CDR3 reads CASRGRVADVQYF. CDR3 DNA: TGTGCCAGCAGGGGTAGGGTAGCTGATGTCCAGTACTTC.

The chain is built from TRBV7-9 and TRBJ1-2, with 9 bases matching TRBD1. This CDR3 contains 15 residues. Germline loops: CDR1 SEHNR, CDR2 FQNEAQ (reference sequence). The ends lost 0 bases at V and 8 bases at J; junction bases unmatched: 7. The CDR3 loop reads CASSLAFGTGLGYTF. CDR3 sequence (DNA): TGTGCCAGCAGCTTAGCTTTCGGGACAGGGTTGGGCTACACCTTC.

This clonotype was counted only a few times. The rearrangement uses TRBV11-2 and TRBJ1-2, with D hard to call. The CDR3 runs 15 residues. V dropped 4 bases and J dropped 8 bases, with 20 bases sitting between them. In germline, CDR1 is SGHAT, CDR2 FQNNGV. The DNA of the CDR3 is TGTGCCAGCAGCTCCCTACGGGGTCCCGAGCAAGGCTACACCTTC. Residues: CASSSLRGPEQGYTF.

CDR3 sequence reads: CASSSATGANEKLFF. The CDR3 nucleotides are TGTGCCAGCAGTTCCGCGACAGGGGCTAATGAAAAACTGTTTTTT. This chain links TRBV28 with TRBJ1-4, with 8 bases that match TRBD1. This CDR3 region has 15 residues. The germline V gene has CDR1 MDHEN and CDR2 SYDVKM. J lost 3 bases, V lost 4 bases, and 4 bases had no gene match.

A word on this clonotype: A read error may account for a junction end that differs from germline. CDR3 region: CASGLSPDKTYGYTF. The CDR3 DNA follows: TGCGCCAGCGGCTTGTCCCCGGACAAAACCTATGGCTACACCTTC. The J gene is TRBJ1-2, the V gene TRBV5-1, with D possibly TRBD1 on 5 matching bases. The germline V gene encodes CDR1 SGHRS and CDR2 YFSETQ. This CDR3 region has 15 residues.

The chain couples TRBV7-9 to TRBJ2-5; 9 bases are shared with TRBD1. The J call is in doubt because the DNA end fits TRBJ2-7 better. Germline lookup yields CDR1 SEHNR and CDR2 FQNEAQ (reference sequence). The CDR3 is 16 residues long. The CDR3 sequence: CASSLGSPETGGEQYF. The CDR3 DNA follows: TGTGCCAGCAGCTTAGGGTCCCCCGAGACAGGGGGCGAGCAGTACTTC.

The genes are TRBV27 and TRBJ2-3; 8 bases are a match to TRBD2. CDR1 is MNHEY, CDR2 SMNVEV, per germline (reference sequence). The CDR3 length is 17 residues. V lost 3 bases, J lost 4 bases, and 12 bases stayed unmatched. DNA for the CDR3: TGTGCCAGCAGTTTCAATGGGGGGCGGGAGGTGCCAGATACGCAGTATTTT. Translation: CASSFNGGREVPDTQYF.

This clonotype was seen repeatedly, ten times or more. This chain's CDR3 is CASSERTGSGQETQYF. CDR3 in DNA: TGTGCCAGCAGTGAGCGGACAGGGTCCGGGCAAGAGACCCAGTACTTC. This chain joins TRBV25-1 and TRBJ2-5; 8 bases align to TRBD1. This CDR3 is built from 16 residues. Looked up from germline, CDR1 is MGHDK and CDR2 is SYGVNS. V dropped 3 bases and J dropped 2; count of bases not matched to a gene: 8. Full variable domain (outside the CDR3, taken from reference TRBV25-1 and TRBJ2-5): EADIYQTPRYLVIGTGKKITLECSQTMGHDKMYWYQQDPGMELHLIHYSYGVNSTEKGDLSSESTVSRIRTEHFPLTLESARPSHTSQYLCASSERTGSGQETQYFGPGTRLLVL.

The chain links TRBV10-3 to TRBJ2-3, with D hard to call. V was trimmed by 3 bases and J by 3 bases, leaving 13 bases between them. In germline, CDR1 is ENHRY, CDR2 SYGVKD. The CDR3 covers 15 residues. The CDR3 loop reads CAISDRAHRTDTQYF. The CDR3 region has the DNA TGTGCCATCAGTGACCGGGCCCATAGGACAGATACGCAGTATTTT.

This clonotype was picked up a small number of times. V is TRBV20-1 and J is TRBJ2-7; D remains ambiguous. The germline V gene encodes CDR1 DFQATT and CDR2 SNEGSKA (reference sequence). Between the trimmed V and J ends, which lost 8 bases and 2 bases, there was a span of 13 bases. The CDR3 covers 12 residues. This CDR3 is CSQAASAYEQYF. The CDR3 DNA reads TGCAGTCAGGCGGCCTCCGCCTACGAGCAGTACTTC.

This clonotype was seen only a few times. The rearrangement links TRBV6-1 to TRBJ1-5, with unresolved D. The V end lost 6 bases, the J end lost 1 base, and 4 bases lay between the germline ends. The CDR3 length is 12 residues. Germline lookup yields CDR1 MNHNS and CDR2 SASEGT. CDR3 nucleotides: TGTGCCAGCAGGAGAAGCAATCAGCCCCAGCATTTT. As protein: CASRRSNQPQHF.

The rearrangement joins TRBV21-1 to TRBJ2-3. TRBV21-1 is given as a pseudogene. The CDR3 loop spans 15 amino acids. The CDR3 region is CASSNGYIWVDTQYF. As DNA, the CDR3 is TGTGCCAGCAGCAACGGCTACATTTGGGTGGATACGCAGTATTTT.

The chain combines TRBV29-1 with TRBJ2-5; TRBD1 might be the D (5 bases). The length of the CDR3 is 12 residues. V was trimmed by 7 bases and J by 1 base, leaving 10 bases between them. Germline V CDR1 and CDR2: SQVTM, ANQGSEA. For the CDR3, the DNA is TGCAGCGCTCAGGGTCCCCAAGAGACCCAGTACTTC. Amino acid sequence: CSAQGPQETQYF.

This clonotype has a count of ten or more. The chain has TRBV12-3 or TRBV12-4 and TRBJ2-1, with D maybe TRBD2 (5 bases). The CDR3 loop spans 16 amino acids. V shed 4 bases and J shed 1 base, with 14 bases lying between them. The CDR3 here is CASSSSGRGSYNEQFF. CDR3 sequence (DNA): TGTGCCAGCAGTTCCAGCGGACGGGGTTCCTACAATGAGCAGTTCTTC.

The chain couples TRBV29-1 to TRBJ1-1, with D unclear. The CDR3 is made up of 13 amino acids. Germline V CDR1 and CDR2: SQVTM, ANQGSEA. Trimming left V 0 bases short and J 1 base short, with 6 bases between. The CDR3, as DNA: TGCAGCGTTGAAGATGGAGAGAACACTGAAGCTTTCTTT. It codes for CSVEDGENTEAFF.

The table lists this clonotype with a few counts. V is TRBV7-9 and J is TRBJ2-5, with 8 bases fitting TRBD1. Germline CDR1 is SEHNR and CDR2 is FQNEAQ (reference sequence). The CDR3 contains 14 residues. The V segment lost 5 bases and the J segment 7 bases; nucleotides outside the gene matches: 9. CDR3 protein: CASSPRQGIGTQYF. CDR3 sequence (DNA): TGTGCCAGCAGCCCCCGACAGGGGATAGGGACCCAGTACTTC.

This clonotype was seen only a few times. This chain joins TRBV6-6 and TRBJ1-1; 7 nucleotides line up with TRBD1. This CDR3 region has 12 residues. The germline V gene encodes CDR1 MNHNY and CDR2 SVGAGI (reference sequence). The V segment lost 0 bases and the J segment 8 bases; nucleotides outside the gene matches: 0. CDR3 sequence: CASSYSGQEAFF. The CDR3 DNA follows: TGTGCCAGCAGTTACTCGGGACAGGAAGCTTTCTTT.

J is TRBJ2-3 and V is TRBV7-8, with D tentatively TRBD2 (6 bases). With 8 bases removed from V and 2 bases from J, the gap between germline ends came to 11 bases. This CDR3 is 13 amino acids long. CDR1 and CDR2 (germline): SGHVS, FQNEAQ. This CDR3 is CASAGSDTDTQYF. The CDR3 coding sequence is TGTGCCAGCGCGGGGTCAGACACAGATACGCAGTATTTT.

This clonotype was picked up a small number of times. This sequence joins TRBV20-1 and TRBJ2-7, with 9 bases matching TRBD1. V dropped 2 bases and J dropped 5; count of bases not matched to a gene: 10. CDR3 length: 15 residues. CDR1 and CDR2 (germline): DFQATT, SNEGSKA (reference sequence). The CDR3 here is CSARNPGQGRNEQYF. CDR3 sequence (DNA): TGCAGTGCTAGAAATCCGGGACAGGGACGGAACGAGCAGTACTTC.

In this sample, this clonotype turned up a few times. A read error may account for a junction end that differs from germline. DNA of the CDR3: TGCGCCAGCAGTAAGTCCTACAATGAGCAGTTCTTC. It translates to CASSKSYNEQFF. The chain carries TRBV10-2 and TRBJ2-1; D not certain. CDR1 is WSHSY, CDR2 SAAADI, per germline. This CDR3 has 12 residues.

The CDR3 DNA reads TGCAGTGCTAGTGGCCGGGACAGGGTATCTGGAAACACCATATATTTT. Its protein is CSASGRDRVSGNTIYF. The rearrangement uses TRBV20-1 and TRBJ1-3; 9 nucleotides match TRBD1. The length of the CDR3 is 16 residues. The germline CDR1 and CDR2 sequences are DFQATT and SNEGSKA (reference sequence). V shed 3 bases, J shed 1 base, and the junction held 7 bases outside the gene matches.